This TCR beta chain came from a study of T-cell reconstitution after alpha-beta-depleted transplantation in children. Unique molecular identifiers were incorporated during preparation of the TCRbeta library. TCRdb redid the calling of the PCR reads with MiXCR, one entry per CDR3 protein. The sample lists fewer than 750,000 distinct CDR3 sequences, 23% occurring once. This clonotype was detected a few times. This CDR3 comprises 14 residues. The V and J ends lost 5 bases and 7 bases respectively, with 21 bases between them. Germline V gene data show CDR1 as DFQATT and CDR2 as SNEGSKA (reference sequence).

Sequenced material: PBMCs, mostly from graft donor cells, taken 360 days after TCRalphabeta/CD19-depleted stem cell transplant. The J gene is TRBJ2-7, the V gene TRBV20-1; maybe TRBD2 (6 bases). This sequence was found in a boy in the first two years of life who had a stem cell transplant for acute myeloid leukemia, so the T cells may come from the graft donor. The DNA for the CDR3 is TGCAGTGCTGCTCCCCCCGGCAGGGCGGGAGAGCAGTACTTC. It translates to CSAAPPGRAGEQYF.